This TCR beta chain was recovered during a study of T-cell reconstitution after alpha-beta-depleted transplantation in children. Study-level findings and limits: The high TCRbeta diversity at day 60 in some patients came from surviving recipient T cells and thymic progenitors.

A word on this clonotype: Its antigen is as yet unknown.

This sample's TCRbeta library carried unique molecular identifier barcodes. From the PCR reads, TCRdb called clonotypes with MiXCR, one entry per CDR3 protein. The sample comprises 500,000 to 650,000 distinct CDR3 sequences, approximately 12% of which are singletons, and 2.2% rests with the top ten. The sequenced sample was PBMCs, mostly from graft donor cells, obtained 360 days after TCRalphabeta/CD19-depleted stem cell transplant. The sequence was collected from a male patient under 18 who had a stem cell transplant for acute myeloid leukemia, so the T cells may come from the graft donor.

Here the CDR3 DNA reads TGTGCCAGCAGCTTATCGTCCTTAGCGGGAGTGCCTGAGGTCGAGCAGTTCTTC. Translating gives CASSLSSLAGVPEVEQFF. This chain connects TRBV7-2 to TRBJ2-1; 9 bases agree with TRBD2. The CDR3 runs to 18 residues. Trimming cost V 2 bases and J 10 bases; bases outside gene matches: 18. The germline CDR1 and CDR2 sequences are SGHTA and FQGNSA.